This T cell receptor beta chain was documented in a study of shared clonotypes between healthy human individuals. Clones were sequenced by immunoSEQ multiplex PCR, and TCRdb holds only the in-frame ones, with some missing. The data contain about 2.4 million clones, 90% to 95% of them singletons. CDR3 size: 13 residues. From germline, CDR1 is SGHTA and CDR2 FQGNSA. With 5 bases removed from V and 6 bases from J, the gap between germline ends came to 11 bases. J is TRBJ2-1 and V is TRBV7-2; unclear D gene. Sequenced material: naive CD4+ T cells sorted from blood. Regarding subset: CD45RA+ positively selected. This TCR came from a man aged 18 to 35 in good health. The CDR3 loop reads CASSLYIPNEQFF. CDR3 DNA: TGTGCCAGCAGCCTTTACATACCCAATGAGCAGTTCTTC.